The clone carrying this T cell receptor beta chain was detected once. A library of TCRbeta sequences, prepared with unique molecular identifiers, was generated. One entry per CDR3 protein results from TCRdb running MiXCR on the PCR reads. The repertoire holds a few hundred thousand distinct CDR3 sequences, with over 40% as singletons. This specimen belongs to a study of T-cell reconstitution after alpha-beta-depleted transplantation in children. Germline lookup yields CDR1 GTSNPN and CDR2 SVGIG (reference sequence). V lost 3 bases, J lost 2 bases, and 2 bases stayed unmatched. The CDR3 spans 13 residues.

Specimen: PBMCs, collected before TCRalphabeta/CD19-depleted stem cell transplant. The V and J genes are TRBV30 and TRBJ2-7; TRBD2 matches at 9 bases. The origin of this receptor is a girl under 10 years old with aplastic anemia, due to receive a stem cell transplant. The CDR3 reads CAWRTSGAYEQYF. In DNA form, the CDR3 reads TGTGCCTGGAGGACTAGCGGAGCCTACGAGCAGTACTTC.